This is a list of T cell receptor beta chains from one sample in a study of vaccination and CD4 T cells after COVID-19. MiXCR was run by TCRdb on the PCR reads, yielding one entry per CDR3 protein. The sample has more than 15,000 distinct CDR3 sequences, roughly two thirds seen once. Antigens for these TCRs are unknown. Specimen: CD4+ T cells from blood, cultured in vitro. All receptors derive from a human donor who had recovered from COVID-19. The CDR3 runs from the conserved cysteine through the conserved F or W. The D gene is left open where the match is weak. Size is stated for part of the rows, as once, few or many counts, or as a class when the clone is expanded.

d_call,j_call,clone_size,v_call,cdr3_aa,cdr3_nt
TRBD2,TRBJ2-1,-,TRBV24-1,CATSDTRSSGSGDEQFF,TGCGCCACCAGTGACACCAGGTCTAGCGGGAGTGGGGATGAGCAGTTCTTC
-,TRBJ1-2,-,TRBV18,CASSPEVRGSDGYTF,TGTGCCAGCTCACCTGAAGTGAGGGGGTCGGATGGCTACACCTTC
-,TRBJ2-7,once,TRBV11-2,CASTVPGLSVTRGGYEQYF,TGTGCCAGCACGGTTCCCGGACTGTCGGTCACGCGAGGGGGTTACGAGCAGTACTTC
-,TRBJ1-1,once,TRBV7-2,CASSTPRWGRAINTEAFF,TGTGCCAGCAGCACCCCCCGTTGGGGTCGGGCTATAAACACTGAAGCTTTCTTT
TRBD2,TRBJ2-3,-,TRBV20-1,CSARPGTSGIRVQYF,TGCAGTGCTAGGCCCGGGACTAGCGGGATTAGGGTGCAGTATTTT
-,TRBJ2-5,-,TRBV24-1,CATSESRGRETQYF,TGTGCCACCAGTGAGTCCAGGGGTAGAGAGACCCAGTACTTC
TRBD2,TRBJ2-3,few,TRBV27,CASSSLAGGADTQYF,TGTGCCAGCAGCAGTCTAGCGGGAGGGGCAGATACGCAGTATTTT
TRBD1,TRBJ2-2,-,TRBV6-1,CASSRQGNTGELFF,TGTGCCAGCAGTAGACAGGGGAACACCGGGGAGCTGTTTTTT
-,TRBJ1-2,-,TRBV20-1,CSAREDFNYGYTF,TGCAGTGCTAGAGAGGACTTTAACTATGGCTACACCTTC
TRBD2,TRBJ2-7,-,TRBV20-1,CSARSLAGGWSYEQYF,TGCAGTGCTAGGTCGCTAGCGGGAGGGTGGTCCTACGAGCAGTACTTC
-,TRBJ1-1,-,TRBV29-1,CSVGLDTEAFF,TGCAGCGTTGGGTTGGACACTGAAGCTTTCTTT
-,TRBJ1-3,-,TRBV6-1,CASSREEGSGNTIYF,TGTGCCAGCAGTCGCGAGGAGGGCTCTGGAAACACCATATATTTT
-,TRBJ1-6,-,TRBV14,CASSQLKDSYSPLHF,TGTGCCAGCAGCCAATTGAAGGATTCTTATTCACCCCTCCACTTT
TRBD1,TRBJ2-7,-,TRBV20-1,CSARDPGTGVYEQYF,TGCAGTGCTAGAGATCCGGGGACAGGGGTTTACGAGCAGTACTTC
TRBD1,TRBJ1-6,-,TRBV27,CASSLTDRGGSPLHF,TGTGCCAGCAGTTTAACGGACAGGGGAGGTTCACCCCTCCACTTT
-,TRBJ1-1,few,TRBV19,CASRIGRLNTEAFF,TGTGCCAGTAGGATTGGACGGTTGAACACTGAAGCTTTCTTT
-,TRBJ1-2,-,TRBV20-1,CSARLLQGPGYGYTF,TGCAGTGCTAGACTCTTACAGGGTCCGGGCTATGGCTACACCTTC
-,TRBJ1-1,-,TRBV19,CASSEGRARVWTEAFF,TGTGCCAGTAGCGAGGGGAGGGCGAGGGTTTGGACTGAAGCTTTCTTT
-,TRBJ1-3,once,TRBV19,CASSSGVPGNTIYF,TGTGCCAGTAGCTCAGGGGTCCCTGGAAACACCATATATTTT
TRBD1,TRBJ1-2,-,TRBV7-2,CASSLGQGSSGYTF,TGTGCCAGCAGCTTAGGACAGGGGTCGAGTGGCTACACCTTC
-,TRBJ1-2,-,TRBV6-5,CASSYSGQNVYGYTF,TGTGCCAGCAGTTATTCAGGACAGAACGTATATGGCTACACCTTC
-,TRBJ1-2,-,TRBV30,CAWSVRDGGYTF,TGTGCCTGGAGTGTCAGGGACGGTGGCTACACCTTC
-,TRBJ1-5,-,TRBV6-5,CASSFVGGGSQAGNQPQHF,TGTGCCAGCAGTTTCGTTGGGGGTGGCTCTCAAGCGGGCAATCAGCCCCAGCATTTT
-,TRBJ2-1,-,TRBV30,CAWSLLNEQFF,TGTGCCTGGAGCTTACTCAATGAGCAGTTCTTC
TRBD2,TRBJ2-7,-,TRBV6-1,CASRASGGYEQYF,TGTGCCAGTAGGGCTAGCGGGGGCTACGAGCAGTACTTC
TRBD1,TRBJ2-2,-,TRBV2,CARGGTGALQGTLYTGELFF,TGTGCCAGAGGGGGAACAGGGGCCCTACAGGGGACCCTTTACACCGGGGAGCTGTTTTTT
TRBD1,TRBJ2-2,-,TRBV6-1,CASGRNRGAAGELFF,TGTGCCAGCGGACGAAACAGGGGGGCTGCCGGGGAGCTGTTTTTT
TRBD1,TRBJ1-5,-,TRBV7-2,CASTDRGDQPQHF,TGTGCCAGCACCGACAGGGGGGATCAGCCCCAGCATTTT
-,TRBJ2-1,-,TRBV28,CASSLLLDSLSSYNEQFF,TGTGCCAGCAGTTTACTGTTGGACAGCCTAAGCTCCTACAATGAGCAGTTCTTC
-,TRBJ1-5,few,TRBV21-1,CASSKRDGNQPQHF,TGTGCCAGCAGCAAAAGAGACGGGAATCAGCCCCAGCATTTT
-,TRBJ1-1,few,TRBV20-1,CSVSAGLEAFF,TGCAGTGTATCGGCGGGCCTCGAAGCTTTCTTT
-,TRBJ2-5,-,TRBV11-2,CASSLAETQYF,TGTGCCAGCAGCTTAGCGGAGACCCAGTACTTC
TRBD1,TRBJ2-3,-,TRBV27,CASRDRGSDTQYF,TGTGCCAGCAGGGACAGGGGTTCAGATACGCAGTATTTT
-,TRBJ1-1,few,TRBV6-1,CASTIKTEAFF,TGTGCCAGCACCATCAAGACTGAAGCTTTCTTT
TRBD2,TRBJ2-5,-,TRBV6-1,CASTRRESYEFSETQYF,TGTGCCAGCACTCGGCGGGAGAGTTACGAGTTTTCGGAGACCCAGTACTTC
TRBD2,TRBJ2-1,-,TRBV4-3,CASSQEWVAGIYNEQFF,TGCGCCAGCAGCCAAGAGTGGGTAGCGGGGATATACAATGAGCAGTTCTTC
TRBD1,TRBJ1-6,-,TRBV7-9,CASSPGGVRNNSPLHF,TGTGCCAGCAGCCCAGGGGGGGTACGGAATAATTCACCCCTCCACTTT
-,TRBJ1-1,once,TRBV7-2,CASSLERVSTEAFF,TGTGCCAGCAGCTTAGAAAGGGTCTCGACTGAAGCTTTCTTT
-,TRBJ1-1,-,TRBV9,CASSVGLDTEAFF,TGTGCCAGCAGCGTGGGGCTGGACACTGAAGCTTTCTTT
-,TRBJ1-2,-,TRBV27,CASSLQGNYGYTF,TGTGCCAGCAGTTTACAGGGGAACTATGGCTACACCTTC
TRBD1,TRBJ2-7,-,TRBV5-4,CASSKDRSILYEQYF,TGTGCCAGCAGCAAGGACAGGTCGATTTTGTACGAGCAGTACTTC